Described below is a single T cell receptor (beta chain) sequence and its context. Its specificity is unknown. In the PCR, 60 Vbeta and 13 Jbeta primers were used. Sequencing used immunoSEQ multiplex PCR; TCRdb keeps in-frame clones, though not all of them. The table lists about 150,000 clones, 74% of them singletons. The sample belongs to a study of cytomegalovirus exposure and HLA in healthy donors. Findings of the study overall: Later analysis placed DRB1 highest and HLA-C lowest in TCR association rates, which differed by HLA locus. The study put some 160 TCR beta chains on its list as cytomegalovirus-associated. When a later analysis was performed, an Asian-associated ancestry cluster reportedly had fewer N-insertions than the roughly 690-donor mean.

CDR1 is GTSNPN and CDR2 is SVGIG in the germline V gene (reference sequence). V was clipped by 2 bases and J by 2 bases, with 16 bases between them. This CDR3 is built from 15 residues. Sequenced: PBMCs. V gene TRBV30 combines with J gene TRBJ2-7; D may be TRBD2 (5 bases). This clonotype was sampled from a man aged 25-40 years in good health and CMV-seronegative. The CDR3 sequence is CAWSLEGPIPYEQYF. The DNA of the CDR3 is TGTGCCTGGAGTCTCGAGGGCCCAATTCCCTACGAGCAGTACTTC.